What follows is one TCR beta chain and its context. The antigen this receptor binds is unknown. Base qualities are not at hand, and no much larger clone is one base apart. CDR1 and CDR2, per the germline V gene, are MNHNS and SASEGT. Measured from the cysteine to the phenylalanine, the CDR3 is 13 residues long. The CDR3 DNA has 39 bases and is translated from base 1. Here V drops 7 bases and J drops 3 bases, and the junction holds 3 bases not matched to any gene. Using the deep immunoSEQ assay, TCR CDR3 regions were amplified from genomic DNA by multiplex PCR. Extracted genomic DNA from each cell subset was spread evenly across all wells of several immunoSEQ 96-well plates, with each plate serving as a replicate. For sorted subsets, approximately 0.2 ug of genomic DNA, equivalent to around 31,000 T cell genomes, went into each replicate PCR. The purified libraries were quantified using a Qubit 3.0 fluorometer, sized with a Bioanalyzer 2100, and then quantified again using the KAPA Library Quantification kit. Each immunoSEQ 96-well plate was sequenced on its own single-read 150-cycle Illumina NextSeq 550 flow cell. As for the original processing: The immunoSEQ output contained only junctional sequences without quality scores, so filtering could not match that applied to full-length reads. To assign V/J genes and CDR3, sequences were annotated using PyIR, a Python wrapper for IgBLAST v1.9, with IMGT germline references. Reads were filtered out if the reads had weak V/J assignments (E-value above 1e-6), no CDR3, stop codons, out-of-frame junctions, or ambiguous translated residues. V3J clonotypes were defined by identical inferred V gene, J gene, and CDR3 amino acid sequence. The percentage overlap between two repertoires was calculated by dividing the number of shared unique clonotypes by the size of the smaller repertoire. Repertoire richness was assessed with RTK rarefaction, the Chao1 estimator, and Recon v2.1 estimates of unobserved clonotypes. For all TCRbeta clonotypes obtained by the gDNA method from a handful of donors, generation probabilities were computed with OLGA. TCRdb re-hosts the immuneACCESS table, in-frame sequences only. Its copies lack some clones; in the studies checked, an unresolved V gene accounts for under half of them, and the cause for the rest is not known. The V and J calls and clone size were taken over from that table, and D and trimming were inferred from the DNA. The sample includes about 680,000 clones, with roughly nine tenths observed a single time. The ten most abundant clones make up 24% of the sample.

These data originate in a study of shared clonotypes between healthy human individuals (dated by TCRdb to the early 2020s). Context from the whole study: A couple of women and a few men aged 18 to 49 years were included in the cohort. For each donor, three plates each were used for CD4 naive and CD4 memory, two plates were used for CD8 naive, and one plate was used for CD8 memory. Between about 0.85 and 9.5 billion PBMCs per donor were obtained by leukapheresis. To estimate repertoire size and how much clonotype sharing occurs between individuals, the study deeply sequenced the blood TCR repertoires of five or six healthy adults. To increase sequencing depth and limit assay-specific biases, TCR repertoire library preparation and sequencing were carried out by different laboratories using diverse techniques.

The study at large found these results: When a handful of donors were compared, the shared fraction of clonotypes was about 5% for naive CD4, about 4% for naive CD8, 2.3% for memory CD4, and 0.4% for memory CD8. Clonotypes shared by all four sorted-subset donors showed higher generation probabilities than non-shared clonotypes. Only blood was sampled, and tissue TCR repertoires likely differ from those in blood. Rarefaction of sorted-subset datasets indicated incomplete sequencing despite the large sequencing depth. Based on pairwise subsampling, the degree of clonotype sharing among donors was expected to be affected by sequencing depth. Naive subsets generally had larger estimated clonotype richness than memory subsets did. Because the study included a small number of donors, the genetic and exposure-history diversity represented was limited.

For the CD8 naive samples, CD45RO-negative cells were positively selected for CCR7, yielding a CD45RA+CCR7+ population from which TemRA cells were excluded. Donors were healthy HIV-negative adults with no recently reported acute infections or vaccinations. Every donor was a Caucasian adult living in Nashville, Tennessee, USA. After blood collection by leukapheresis, PBMCs were isolated using Ficoll-Histopaque density gradient centrifugation and then cryopreserved in the vapor phase of liquid nitrogen. Purity and quantity of every magnetically sorted T cell population were checked by analytical flow cytometry. From each sorted fraction, genomic DNA was isolated and quantified by UV absorbance on a Nanodrop 2000c.

Sequencing was performed on naive CD8+ T cells sorted from blood. Reading the label with the study, this specimen's cell subset or site is: CD45RA+CCR7+. The receptor's source is a man between 25 and 39 years old in good health. Here the chain combines TRBV6-1 and TRBJ2-3, with 8 bases in between that match TRBD2. The DNA sequence is TGTGCCAGCAATAGCGGGATAACAGATACGCAGTATTTT. The encoded protein is CASNSGITDTQYF.